Below, one TCR beta chain is given with its context. Germline CDR1 and CDR2: SGHDT and YYEEEE. Deletions cut 4 bases from V and 2 bases from J, with 28 bases between. This CDR3 comprises 19 residues. The sample is drawn from a study of blood T cell repertoires in COVID-19. Method: immunoSEQ multiplex PCR; TCRdb's copy keeps in-frame clones and lacks some. This repertoire shows roughly 140,000 clones, roughly nine tenths found once; its top ten account for roughly 15%. Source material: peripheral blood. The chain is built from TRBV5-6 and TRBJ2-7; tentative D call: TRBD1 (5 bases). This receptor was taken from a woman aged 40 to 55 with acute or convalescent COVID-19. The DNA for the CDR3 is TGTGCCAGCAGCCCACGACCGCAGTTCTGGGGCGTACTCACCTACGAGCAGTACTTC. This codes for CASSPRPQFWGVLTYEQYF.